The clone carrying this TCR beta chain is classed as medium-sized by frequency. The antigen is undetermined. The table came from immunoSEQ multiplex PCR; TCRdb's copy has only in-frame clones and leaves some out. This table lists about 2,600 clones. The entry originates in a study of Tregs in tolerant kidney transplant recipients. Turning to the study itself: Related graft donors supplied nonmyeloablative bone marrow transplants, and mixed chimerism was transient.

Recipient PBMCs carried a CFSE label and met irradiated graft donor PBMCs for 6 days before FACS sorting. Broader study findings: For some patients, primers changed over time, blocking nucleotide-level comparison. Biological reproducibility was not directly addressed in this study. The small number of patients limits these findings pending further validation.

The sample consisted of CD8+ T cells from blood cultured with allogeneic cells, taken before the transplant. This clonotype originated in a human patient who received a combined kidney and bone marrow transplant.

CDR3 DNA, as far as it was read: TGTGCCAGTAGTATGGGCAGGCTAGCGGTGAATGAG. This gives the protein CASSMGRLAVNE. The CDR3 reads in full as CASSMGRLAVNEQFF. V gene TRBV19 combines with J gene TRBJ2-1; 7 nucleotides match TRBD2. The CDR3 end falls 3 residues outside the read, so it is completed with the germline J gene. V was clipped by 3 bases and J by 7 bases; unmatched bases: 9. The CDR3 runs 15 residues. Germline-derived CDR1 and CDR2 are LNHDA and SQIVND (reference sequence).